Below are 10 T cell receptor beta chains sequenced from a single sample in a study of blood T cell repertoires in COVID-19. TCRdb keeps only in-frame clones here, not all; method: immunoSEQ multiplex PCR. The data show 45,000 to 55,000 clones, approximately 90% seen once. Sequenced: peripheral blood. The receptors were sampled from a man older than 75 with acute or convalescent COVID-19.

The V call is TRBV28, the J call TRBJ2-7; a possible D gene is TRBD2 (7 bases). Germline V CDR1 and CDR2: MDHEN, SYDVKM. There are 15 residues in the CDR3. The V end was cut by 3 bases, the J end by 3 bases, with 15 bases between. CDR3 nucleotide sequence: TGTGCCAGCAGTTTGGGGGGGGCGTTGCTCTACGAGCAGTACTTC. As protein: CASSLGGALLYEQYF.

This chain's CDR3 is CASSLGRSGGGYEQYF. The CDR3 nucleotides are TGCGCCAGCAGCTTGGGCCGGAGCGGGGGTGGCTACGAGCAGTACTTC. The V call is TRBV5-1, the J call TRBJ2-7, with TRBD2 identical over 8 bases. Germline V gives CDR1 SGHRS, CDR2 YFSETQ. The CDR3 is made up of 16 amino acids. The V segment lost 0 bases and the J segment 3 bases; nucleotides outside the gene matches: 8.

The chain is built from TRBV11-3 and TRBJ1-5; 9 bases agree with TRBD1. CDR1 is SGHNT, CDR2 YENEEA, per germline. The CDR3 runs to 17 residues. With 1 base clipped from V and 2 bases from J, the junction kept 6 bases outside the gene matches. CDR3 DNA sequence: TGTGCCAGCAGCTTAGGTCCGGGACAGGGATGCAATCAGCCCCAGCATTTT. Its translation is CASSLGPGQGCNQPQHF.

The chain carries TRBV19 and TRBJ1-1, with 7 nucleotides matching TRBD1. CDR3 length equals 18 residues. Germline loops: CDR1 LNHDA, CDR2 SQIVND (reference sequence). With 10 bases clipped from V and 0 bases from J, the junction kept 20 bases outside the gene matches. The chain's CDR3 is CATLGDRALFAMNTEAFF. Written as DNA, the CDR3 is TGTGCCACCCTTGGCGACAGGGCACTTTTCGCCATGAACACTGAAGCTTTCTTT.

This chain links TRBV18 with TRBJ2-2; D gene uncertain. The V gene's germline CDR1 is KGHSH and CDR2 LQKENI. V gave up 4 bases and J gave up 7 bases, with 13 bases separating them. This CDR3 comprises 14 residues. In DNA, the CDR3 is TGTGCCAGCTCACGCGGTTTCGGTGGCGGGGAGCTGTTTTTT. It specifies CASSRGFGGGELFF.

The V call is TRBV6-4, the J call TRBJ2-5; 11 positions agree with TRBD2. This CDR3 has 15 residues. With 6 bases clipped from V and 5 bases from J, the junction kept 8 bases outside the gene matches. Germline V lookup: CDR1 MRHNA, CDR2 SNTAGT. The CDR3 loop is CASRPLAGGPETQYF. CDR3 bases: TGTGCCAGCAGACCGCTAGCGGGGGGTCCGGAGACCCAGTACTTC.

The chain joins TRBV19 to TRBJ2-7; D unclear. Trimming pared 5 bases from V and 2 bases from J, leaving 10 bases between. Germline CDR1 and CDR2: LNHDA and SQIVND (reference sequence). The CDR3 length is 13 residues. The CDR3 DNA reads TGTGCCAGTAGTGGCCCGTATGCCTACGAGCAGTACTTC. Protein product: CASSGPYAYEQYF. The whole variable domain, filled in from reference TRBV19 and TRBJ2-7, reads DGGITQSPKYLFRKEGQNVTLSCEQNLNHDAMYWYRQDPGQGLRLIYYSQIVNDFQKGDIAEGYSVSREKKESFPLTVTSAQKNPTAFYLCASSGPYAYEQYFGPGTRLTVT.

This clone was detected once. The genes are TRBV19 and TRBJ1-3; possible D gene TRBD1, 5 bases. The CDR3 totals 13 residues. V dropped 8 bases and J dropped 4 bases, with 12 bases sitting between them. Germline loops: CDR1 LNHDA, CDR2 SQIVND (reference sequence). The CDR3 reads CASGTWGGNTIYF. CDR3 coding DNA: TGTGCCAGTGGGACTTGGGGGGGAAACACCATATATTTT.

V and J are TRBV27 and TRBJ1-2, with TRBD1 matching over 7 bases. The CDR3 length is 14 residues. V lost 6 bases to trimming and J lost 5 bases; unmatched junction nucleotides: 9. Germline V gene lookup returns CDR1 MNHEY and CDR2 SMNVEV (reference sequence). The CDR3, as DNA: TGTGCCAGCAGGCCATCAGGGGGTCCGTATGGCTACACCTTC. Encoded protein: CASRPSGGPYGYTF.

V is TRBV15 and J is TRBJ1-1; possible D gene TRBD1, 5 bases. V was cut by 1 base and J by 1 base, with 10 bases left in between. Germline CDR1 and CDR2: LNHNV and YYDKDF (reference sequence). The CDR3 length is 15 residues. The CDR3 reads CATSRGQWWNTEAFF. As DNA, the CDR3 is TGTGCCACCAGCAGAGGACAGTGGTGGAACACTGAAGCTTTCTTT.